A selection of T cell receptor beta chains follows, all from one sample in a study of blood T cell repertoires in COVID-19. TCRdb's copy holds only in-frame clones and misses some; the assay was immunoSEQ multiplex PCR. Among roughly 200,000 clones listed, about 88% were seen once. The source material was peripheral blood. These receptors all come from a man aged 18 to 29 with active or convalescent COVID-19. Each CDR3 is given with its conserved first and last residue. A D gene is named only where the DNA matches it firmly. Not all rows give a size; the values are once, few, many and, for expanded clones, a class.

>TRBJ1-2|TRBV5-4|-|TRBD1
CASSPDRRNFYGYTF
TGTGCCAGCAGCCCGGACAGGCGCAATTTCTATGGCTACACCTTC
>TRBJ2-4|TRBV11-3|few|TRBD2
CASSLTSGSGIQYF
TGTGCCAGCAGCCTCACTAGCGGGAGTGGCATTCAGTACTTC
>TRBJ2-7|TRBV5-1|-|TRBD2
CASRTSWTPSYEQYF
TGCGCCAGCAGGACTAGCTGGACCCCTTCCTACGAGCAGTACTTC
>TRBJ2-1|TRBV19|-|TRBD2
CASSIEYPERGVDEQFF
TGTGCCAGTAGTATAGAGTATCCGGAGCGGGGGGTTGATGAGCAGTTCTTC
>TRBJ1-1|TRBV9|once|-
CASSPQGGKVPTEAFF
TGTGCCAGCAGCCCCCAGGGCGGTAAAGTGCCCACTGAAGCTTTCTTT
>TRBJ1-2|TRBV27|-|-
CASSPSEGHGYTF
TGTGCCAGCAGTCCATCGGAGGGCCATGGCTACACCTTC
>TRBJ2-5|TRBV5-5|-|-
CASSLLDYPLGVQETQYF
TGTGCCAGCAGCTTGTTGGACTATCCCCTTGGGGTCCAAGAGACCCAGTACTTC
>TRBJ1-5|TRBV7-9|-|TRBD1
CASSGDRAGAQPQHF
TGTGCCAGCAGCGGGGACAGGGCGGGGGCTCAGCCCCAGCATTTT
>TRBJ2-1|TRBV2|once|-
CASSFGGLNNEQFF
TGTGCCAGCAGTTTTGGGGGCCTAAACAATGAGCAGTTCTTC
>TRBJ2-1|TRBV10-3|-|TRBD2
CAISVGTSGSSYNEQFF
TGTGCCATCAGTGTCGGGACTAGCGGGAGCTCCTACAATGAGCAGTTCTTC
>TRBJ1-2|TRBV6-1|-|TRBD1
CASSDITGVGYTF
TGTGCCAGCAGTGACATAACAGGGGTTGGCTACACCTTC
>TRBJ2-2|TRBV5-4|-|-
CASSIDNTGELFF
TGTGCCAGCAGCATAGATAACACCGGGGAGCTGTTTTTT
>TRBJ2-6|TRBV4-2|-|TRBD1
CASSRRDRGSASGANVLTF
TGTGCCAGCAGCCGGAGAGACAGGGGGTCGGCATCTGGGGCCAACGTCCTGACTTTC
>TRBJ1-1|TRBV4-1|-|-
CASSQAGVAVNTEAFF
TGCGCCAGCAGCCAAGCGGGGGTGGCTGTGAACACTGAAGCTTTCTTT
>TRBJ1-6|TRBV3-1/TRBV3-2|-|-
CASSRQVGVGSPLHF
TGTGCCAGCAGCCGACAGGTTGGGGTTGGATCACCCCTCCACTTT
>TRBJ1-1|TRBV19|-|TRBD1
CATAKTGAEAFF
TGTGCCACCGCTAAGACAGGGGCTGAAGCTTTCTTT
>TRBJ1-1|TRBV30|-|-
CAWSLDLTGDTEAFF
TGTGCCTGGAGTTTGGACCTAACGGGGGACACTGAAGCTTTCTTT
>TRBJ1-2|TRBV5-1|-|TRBD1
CASSYRTGGYGYTF
TGCGCCAGCAGTTACCGGACAGGGGGCTATGGCTACACCTTC
>TRBJ2-2|TRBV7-8|-|-
CASSQPTGSNTGELFF
TGTGCCAGCAGCCAGCCTACGGGGTCCAACACCGGGGAGCTGTTTTTT
>TRBJ1-1|TRBV27|-|TRBD1
CASSFVSTGKMTEAFF
TGTGCCAGCAGTTTTGTATCGACAGGGAAGATGACTGAAGCTTTCTTT
>TRBJ2-4|TRBV5-4|-|-
CASSSAVLKNIQYF
TGTGCCAGCAGTAGTGCCGTCCTCAAAAACATTCAGTACTTC
>TRBJ2-3|TRBV7-4|-|-
CASSLRLAGSADTQYF
TGTGCCAGCAGCTTACGACTCGCGGGAAGCGCAGATACGCAGTATTTT
>TRBJ1-2|TRBV19|few|-
CASSDRGRGYTF
TGTGCCAGTAGTGACCGAGGGAGGGGCTACACCTTC
>TRBJ1-1|TRBV5-4|-|-
CASSPLTGMNTEAFF
TGTGCCAGCAGCCCCCTGACGGGGATGAACACTGAAGCTTTCTTT
>TRBJ2-7|TRBV7-2|-|-
CASSLGRGVNEQYF
TGTGCCAGCAGCTTAGGTAGGGGCGTCAACGAGCAGTACTTC
>TRBJ2-7|TRBV7-8|-|-
CASSPPPGDEQYF
TGTGCCAGCAGCCCGCCTCCAGGGGACGAGCAGTACTTC
>TRBJ2-3|TRBV5-1|-|-
CASSLGNRETDTQYF
TGCGCCAGCAGCTTAGGGAACAGGGAAACAGATACGCAGTATTTT
>TRBJ1-2|TRBV19|-|TRBD1
CASSTGQLNYGYTF
TGTGCCAGTAGTACGGGACAGCTCAACTATGGCTACACCTTC
>TRBJ1-1|TRBV13|-|-
CASSLGLGLTEAFF
TGTGCCAGCAGCTTAGGCCTGGGACTCACTGAAGCTTTCTTT
>TRBJ1-4|TRBV30|-|-
CAWMGRANEKLFF
TGTGCCTGGATGGGGAGGGCTAATGAAAAACTGTTTTTT
>TRBJ1-2|TRBV2|-|-
CASSSTGPRWDTF
TGTGCCAGCAGTTCGACAGGTCCTAGGTGGGACACCTTC
>TRBJ1-2|TRBV5-1|-|-
CASSHEGKNGYTF
TGCGCCAGCAGCCATGAGGGAAAGAATGGCTACACCTTC
>TRBJ2-7|TRBV9|-|TRBD2
CASSLLGRGEQYF
TGTGCCAGCAGCCTCCTAGGGAGGGGCGAGCAGTACTTC
>TRBJ2-1|TRBV12-5|-|-
CASGLIVGAAINEQFF
TGTGCTAGTGGTTTGATAGTGGGGGCAGCCATCAATGAGCAGTTCTTC
>TRBJ2-2|TRBV7-9|-|TRBD2
CASSLPTSGPTNTGELFF
TGTGCCAGCAGCCTGCCGACTAGCGGACCAACGAACACCGGGGAGCTGTTTTTT
>TRBJ2-3|TRBV11-2|once|TRBD2
CASSPLAGGPPRADTQYF
TGTGCCAGCAGTCCTCTAGCGGGGGGTCCCCCCCGCGCAGATACGCAGTATTTT
>TRBJ2-5|TRBV28|few|-
CASSFRAGTQETQYF
TGTGCCAGCAGTTTTCGGGCGGGAACCCAAGAGACCCAGTACTTC